This T cell receptor beta chain was captured in a study of blood T cell repertoires in COVID-19. Study-wide context: Specimens from acute and convalescent COVID-19 originated in the United States, Italy and Spain. The cDNA or gDNA used as material had been derived from T cells, B-cell-depleted T cells, or PBMCs.

Authors' methods: Estimation of nucleated cell counts was performed using reference gene primer amplification. Sequencing used immunoSEQ multiplex PCR; TCRdb keeps in-frame clones, though not all of them. V, J and clone size reflect that table, while D and trimming were determined from the DNA. The sample carries 200,000 or so clones, 70% to 90% recorded once. This CDR3 contains 13 residues. Germline V lookup: CDR1 MNHEY, CDR2 SVGAGI. The ends lost 6 bases at V and 2 bases at J; junction bases unmatched: 3. The TCR sequence derives from a man aged 60 to 75 with acute or convalescent COVID-19. The V gene is TRBV6-5, the J gene TRBJ1-2, with 7 bases lining up with TRBD1. Sequenced material: peripheral blood. The CDR3 DNA reads TGTGCCAGCAGAGGGGGCGCCAACTATGGCTACACCTTC. Translating it yields CASRGGANYGYTF.